One and the same sample provided the 7 T cell receptor beta chains below, sequenced in a study of blood T cell repertoires in COVID-19. The protocol was immunoSEQ multiplex PCR, while the TCRdb copy is restricted to in-frame clones and leaves out a portion. The data contain roughly 230,000 clones, approximately 80% of them singletons. Sequencing was performed on PBMCs or T cells enriched from blood (not recorded which). Receptor source: a woman in her sixties or seventies who had recovered from COVID-19.

On this clone: At one end, the junction sequence differs from germline, possibly due to a read error. The identical CDR3 is also encoded by other nucleotide sequences in the sample. This sequence joins TRBV6-1 and TRBJ2-1, with 8 positions matching TRBD1. The germline V gene encodes CDR1 MNHNS and CDR2 SASEGT. The CDR3 covers 15 residues. DNA for the CDR3: TGTGCCAGCAGCGAAGACAGGGGTCCCTACAATGAGCAGTTCTTC. Amino acid sequence: CASSEDRGPYNEQFF.

The chain combines TRBV5-8 with TRBJ2-7; 8 bases align to TRBD1. The junction had 7 bases not matched to a gene; V was cut back by 5 bases and J by 6 bases. Germline loops: CDR1 SGHTS, CDR2 YDEGEE. The CDR3 contains 13 residues. DNA of the CDR3: TGTGCCAGCAGGCGGACAGGGTATCGCGAGCAGTACTTC. Translation: CASRRTGYREQYF.

The V and J genes are TRBV6-5 and TRBJ1-5; perhaps TRBD1 as D (6 bases). Trimming cost V 4 bases and J 5 bases, with 15 bases left between them. The length of the CDR3 is 15 residues. Germline V CDR1 and CDR2: MNHEY, SVGAGI. CDR3: CASSSRGGWDQPQHF. CDR3 DNA sequence: TGTGCCAGCAGTTCCAGGGGCGGATGGGATCAGCCCCAGCATTTT.

The chain joins TRBV5-4 to TRBJ1-2; the match to TRBD1 covers 10 bases. CDR3 length equals 14 residues. The V segment lost 5 bases and the J segment 6 bases; nucleotides outside the gene matches: 7. Germline V gene sequence: CDR1 SGHNT, CDR2 YYREEE (reference sequence). As DNA, the CDR3 is TGTGCCAGCAGGACGCAGACAGGGGGCGATGGCTACACCTTC. Amino acid sequence: CASRTQTGGDGYTF.

This clone was counted a single time. This sequence joins TRBV4-3 and TRBJ1-4; weak D call: TRBD1 (6 bases). With 4 bases removed from V and 8 bases from J, the gap between germline ends came to 17 bases. Germline CDR1 and CDR2: LGHNA and YSLEER. This CDR3 comprises 15 residues. The CDR3 spells CASSPLGTRDEKLFF. DNA for the CDR3: TGCGCCAGCAGCCCGCTGGGGACAAGGGACGAAAAACTGTTTTTT.

This clone is a singleton in its sample. The CDR3 bases are TGCGCCAGCGGGACGGGACAGGAGAACACTGAAGCTTTCTTT. Translation: CASGTGQENTEAFF. V gene TRBV5-1 combines with J gene TRBJ1-1; TRBD1 matches at 8 bases. CDR3 size: 14 residues. Germline CDR1 is SGHRS and CDR2 is YFSETQ. J gave up 1 base and V 7 bases, and 6 bases lay outside the gene matches.

This sequence joins TRBV2 and TRBJ1-5; D may be TRBD1 (5 bases). Germline CDR1 reads SNHLY; CDR2 reads FYNNEI. Trimming left V 4 bases short and J 3 bases short, with 10 bases between. The CDR3 contains 14 residues. The DNA for the CDR3 is TGTGCCAGCAGTGCCAGGGCCCCCAATCAGCCCCAGCATTTT. Its protein product is CASSARAPNQPQHF. The full variable domain, completed using reference TRBV2 and TRBJ1-5, is EPEVTQTPSHQVTQMGQEVILRCVPISNHLYFYWYRQILGQKVEFLVSFYNNEISEKSEIFDDQFSVERPDGSNFTLKIRSTKLEDSAMYFCASSARAPNQPQHFGDGTRLSIL.